This note documents a single T cell receptor (beta chain) sequence. This sample was included in a study of cytomegalovirus exposure and HLA in healthy donors. Primers: 60 Vbeta forward and 13 Jbeta reverse. Profiled with immunoSEQ multiplex PCR; TCRdb holds only in-frame clones, not every one. The repertoire holds tens of thousands of clones, with approximately 84% as singletons. Germline V gene sequence: CDR1 SGHRS, CDR2 YFSETQ. The ends lost 0 bases at V and 12 bases at J; junction bases unmatched: 15. The CDR3 totals 16 residues. This chain uses TRBV5-1 with TRBJ2-3; 8 bases line up with TRBD2. Specimen: PBMCs. The sequence was collected from a man aged 50-60 years in good health and CMV-seronegative. CDR3 loop: CASSLEGPGLVLRQYF. For the CDR3, the DNA is TGCGCCAGCAGCTTGGAGGGTCCGGGACTAGTACTGAGACAGTATTTT.